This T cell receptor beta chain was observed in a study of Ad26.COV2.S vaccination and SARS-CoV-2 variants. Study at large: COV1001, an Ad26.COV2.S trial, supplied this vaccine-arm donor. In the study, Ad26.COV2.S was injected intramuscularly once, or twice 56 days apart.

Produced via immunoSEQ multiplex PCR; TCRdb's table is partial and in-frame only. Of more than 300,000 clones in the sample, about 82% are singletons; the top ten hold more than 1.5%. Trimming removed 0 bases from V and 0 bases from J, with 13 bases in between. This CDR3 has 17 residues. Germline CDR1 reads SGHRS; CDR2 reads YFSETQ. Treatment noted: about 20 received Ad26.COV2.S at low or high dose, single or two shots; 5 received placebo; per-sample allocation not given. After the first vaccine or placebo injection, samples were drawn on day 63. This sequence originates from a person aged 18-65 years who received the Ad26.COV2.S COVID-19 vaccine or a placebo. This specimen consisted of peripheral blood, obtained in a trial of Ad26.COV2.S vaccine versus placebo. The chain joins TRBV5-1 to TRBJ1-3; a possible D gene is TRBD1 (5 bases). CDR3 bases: TGCGCCAGCAGCTTGGGACAGTCTACTCCCTCTGGAAACACCATATATTTT. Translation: CASSLGQSTPSGNTIYF.